This T cell receptor beta chain was identified during a study of blood T cell repertoires in COVID-19. Study overall: The study drew acute and convalescent COVID-19 samples from the United States, Italy and Spain.

In the authors' methods: Using reference gene primer amplification, nucleated cell counts were estimated. Produced via immunoSEQ multiplex PCR; TCRdb's table is partial and in-frame only. That table furnishes V, J and clone size, whereas the DNA furnished D and trimming. The table includes about 140,000 clones, 84% detected once. This clone was observed once. CDR3 length: 8 amino acids. The V gene's germline CDR1 is SQVTM and CDR2 ANQGSEA. The clonotype comes from a man aged 25-45 years with COVID-19, enrolled during active disease. Sequencing used peripheral blood. The chain couples TRBV29-1 to TRBJ1-2; D ambiguous. The CDR3 protein is CETDGYTF. The CDR3 DNA follows: TGCGAAACTGATGGCTACACCTTC.